This TCR beta chain appears in the sequencing data of a study of T cells in Graves' hyperthyroidism and ophthalmopathy. Study summary: Staff took peripheral blood when the initial diagnosis was made, before any treatment began.

In this sample, this clonotype turned up many times. PBMCs came from more than 9.5 ml fresh peripheral blood. The investigators amplified TCR beta CDR3 regions from RNA transcripts. During a first-round RT-PCR of the TCR CDR3, the HTBI primer set was used. TCRdb called the multiplex PCR reads again in MiXCR, with one record for every CDR3 protein. Here the sample spans over 500,000 distinct CDR3 sequences, roughly 15% being singletons. Trimming took 6 bases from V and 3 from J; bases not matched to a gene: 5. CDR1 and CDR2 (germline): SGHNT, YENEEA. CDR3 size: 16 residues. The specimen was blood. The chain joins TRBV11-3 to TRBJ2-5; 15 bases agree with TRBD2. This clonotype was obtained from a woman between 35 and 50 years old with Graves' hyperthyroidism. The CDR3 bases are TGTGCCAGCAGTCGGACTAGCGGGAGGGCCAAAGAGACCCAGTACTTC. Protein product: CASSRTSGRAKETQYF.